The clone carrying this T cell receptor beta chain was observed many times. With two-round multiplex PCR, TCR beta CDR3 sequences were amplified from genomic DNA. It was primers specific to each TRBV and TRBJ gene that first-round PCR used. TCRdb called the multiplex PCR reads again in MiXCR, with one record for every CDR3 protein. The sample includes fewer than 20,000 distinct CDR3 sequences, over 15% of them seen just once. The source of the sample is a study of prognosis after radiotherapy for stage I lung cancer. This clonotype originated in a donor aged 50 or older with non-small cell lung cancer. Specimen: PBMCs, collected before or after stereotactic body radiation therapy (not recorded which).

The CDR3, as DNA: TGTGCCAGCAGCTCGCCTCCTAGCGGAAGGCGGGGGTACAATGAGCAGTTCTTC. It encodes CASSSPPSGRRGYNEQFF. This chain links TRBV11-3 with TRBJ2-1, with TRBD2 identical over 7 bases. CDR1 and CDR2 (germline): SGHNT, YENEEA. The CDR3 runs to 18 residues. Trimming cost V 4 bases and J 4 bases; bases outside gene matches: 16.